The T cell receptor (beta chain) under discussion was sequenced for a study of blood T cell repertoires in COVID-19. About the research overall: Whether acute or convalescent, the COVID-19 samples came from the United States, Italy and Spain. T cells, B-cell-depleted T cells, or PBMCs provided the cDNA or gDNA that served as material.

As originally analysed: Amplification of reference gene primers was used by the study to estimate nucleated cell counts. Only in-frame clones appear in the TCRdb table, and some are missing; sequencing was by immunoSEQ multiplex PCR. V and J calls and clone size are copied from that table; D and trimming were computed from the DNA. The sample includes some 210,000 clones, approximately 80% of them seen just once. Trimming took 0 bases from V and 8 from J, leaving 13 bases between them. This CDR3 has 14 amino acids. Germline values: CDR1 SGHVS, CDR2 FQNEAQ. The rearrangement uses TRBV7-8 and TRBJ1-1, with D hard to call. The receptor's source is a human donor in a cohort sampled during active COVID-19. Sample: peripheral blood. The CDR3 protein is CASSLANLAGEAFF. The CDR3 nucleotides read TGTGCCAGCAGCTTAGCGAATCTTGCAGGCGAAGCTTTCTTT.